The rows below give T cell receptor beta chains drawn from one sample of a study of shared clonotypes between healthy human individuals. TCRdb's copy holds only in-frame clones and misses some; the assay was immunoSEQ multiplex PCR. The data show approximately 470,000 clones, over 75% seen once. The source material was PBMCs. Receptors were obtained from a woman aged 40 to 49 in good health. Some clones in this sample may be carry-over from other donors' samples. Each CDR3 is given without its conserved first and last residue.

>TRBV5-8|TRBJ2-7
ASSLVGTGSPYEQY
>TRBV5-1|TRBJ1-6
ASSLAAAISSPLH
>TRBV5-6|TRBJ2-1
ASSFGLAGYNEQF
>TRBV11-2|TRBJ1-2
ASSARDRGWYGYT
>TRBV4-2|TRBJ2-1
ASSQEDYQGHNEQF
>TRBV7-3|TRBJ2-1
ASSPGLAANEQF
>TRBV7-9|TRBJ2-7
ASSPHGYEQY
>TRBV28|TRBJ2-3
ASMSPSTDTQY
>TRBV19|TRBJ2-2
ASSISGLNTGELF
>TRBV19|TRBJ1-1
ASRPDRRLPNTEAF
>TRBV5-1|TRBJ2-3
ASSLSNNEADTQY
>TRBV10-3|TRBJ1-4
AISMTGTNEKLF
>TRBV4-2|TRBJ1-1
ASSQAGEYMNTEAF
>TRBV27|TRBJ1-5
ASSPLDRGSNQPQH
>TRBV7-7|TRBJ2-1
ASSSGTGGYNEQF
>TRBV7-9|TRBJ2-1
ASKSGEKETHEQF
>TRBV5-4|TRBJ1-4
ASSFTGASLNEKLF
>TRBV27|TRBJ2-7
ASRSPSYEQY
>TRBV4-2|TRBJ1-4
ASSRGGNRGNEKLF
>TRBV28|TRBJ1-4
ASSFVSMGEKLF
>TRBV12-2|TRBJ2-2
ASRLGSTGELF
>TRBV5-8|TRBJ1-1
ASSIDTLSEAF
>TRBV5-1|TRBJ2-2
ASSLGQPSGELF
>TRBV13|TRBJ2-6
ASSLGPRDSRSSGANVLT
>TRBV6-1|TRBJ1-3
ASSANSGNTIY
>TRBV14|TRBJ2-2
ASSQVNSNTGELF
>TRBV4-2|TRBJ2-2
ASSQESGPFGELF
>TRBV6-1|TRBJ1-3
ASSSGSTSGNTIY
>TRBV19|TRBJ1-2
ASSGAAQNYGYT
>TRBV5-6|TRBJ1-4
ASSPGARGREKLF
>TRBV11-2|TRBJ1-3
ASSRSVTGNTIY
>TRBV18|TRBJ2-3
ASSPTGISDTQY
>TRBV28|TRBJ1-1
ASSFPGGGGAF
>TRBV7-8|TRBJ1-1
ASSLVGAPNTEAF
>TRBV10-3|TRBJ1-2
AIRRGQIYGYT
>TRBV5-4|TRBJ2-1
ASSGGTSGIREQF
>TRBV7-9|TRBJ2-7
ASSFGLAATYEQY
>TRBV27|TRBJ1-4
ASRWRAGPGQGERGLF
>TRBV4-2|TRBJ2-1
ASSRPGLAGSNEQF
>TRBV4-2|TRBJ2-2
ASSQIAGVPGELF
>TRBV5-5|TRBJ1-6
ASSPGQGADSPLH
>TRBV11-2|TRBJ2-7
ASSLEWDRAYEQY